This T cell receptor beta chain comes out of a study of cytomegalovirus exposure and HLA in healthy donors. Regarding the study as a whole: Presence/absence comparisons presumed near-even sequencing depth among donors.

The PCR was carried out with 60 Vbeta primers and 13 Jbeta primers. This table comes from immunoSEQ multiplex PCR, and its TCRdb copy is limited to in-frame clones, with some not included. The table lists 150,000 or so clones, around 84% of them singletons, with around 1.9% in the top ten. Concerning this clone: Its antigen is unidentified.

This CDR3 region has 16 residues. The V end was cut by 3 bases, the J end by 1 base, with 14 bases between. Per germline, CDR1 MNHEY and CDR2 SMNVEV (reference sequence). This clonotype was sampled from a young man in good health and CMV-seronegative. This sequence joins TRBV27 and TRBJ2-3; D gene unclear. The sample taken for sequencing was PBMCs. Here the CDR3 DNA reads TGTGCCAGCAGTTTGCTCGCTCTCGAGGGCACAGATACGCAGTATTTT. The encoded protein is CASSLLALEGTDTQYF.